These 27 T cell receptor beta chains share one sample of origin, sequenced in a study of T-cell reconstitution after alpha-beta-depleted transplantation in children. The library targeted TCRbeta and was prepared with unique molecular identifiers. A single record per CDR3 protein comes from TCRdb applying MiXCR to the PCR reads. The table has 500,000 to 750,000 distinct CDR3 sequences, around 27% seen once. The specimen comprised PBMCs, sampled before TCRalphabeta/CD19-depleted stem cell transplant. The receptor set was obtained from a boy less than two years old with Wiskott-Aldrich syndrome, due to receive a stem cell transplant.

The chain employs TRBV20-1 and TRBJ2-4; D uncertain. Germline V gene lookup returns CDR1 DFQATT and CDR2 SNEGSKA (reference sequence). Trimming pared 5 bases from V and 1 base from J, leaving 9 bases between. The CDR3 totals 13 residues. As DNA, the CDR3 is TGCAGTGCTCTCCCTTTGGCCAAAAACATTCAGTACTTC. It yields the protein CSALPLAKNIQYF.

This chain connects TRBV7-2 to TRBJ1-5, with a possible D match to TRBD1 (6 bases). Germline CDR1 SGHTA, CDR2 FQGNSA. This CDR3 spans 15 amino acids. Trimming shortened V by 3 bases and J by 4 bases, and 13 bases separated the two germline ends. This CDR3 is CASSFSGGLNQPQHF. CDR3 in DNA: TGTGCCAGCAGCTTTTCTGGGGGCCTTAATCAGCCCCAGCATTTT.

This clonotype came up a few times. The V and J genes are TRBV7-2 and TRBJ2-1, with 10 bases aligning to TRBD2. Germline V gives CDR1 SGHTA, CDR2 FQGNSA. There are 18 residues in the CDR3. Trimming cost V 1 base and J 3 bases; bases outside gene matches: 9. The CDR3 DNA reads TGTGCCAGCAGCTTAGTCGCGGCTAGCGGGAGCCGCTACAATGAGCAGTTCTTC. It encodes CASSLVAASGSRYNEQFF.

The chain couples TRBV12-3 or TRBV12-4 to TRBJ2-1, with 11 bases lining up with TRBD2. This CDR3 is 15 amino acids long. The ends lost 2 bases at V and 10 bases at J; junction bases unmatched: 7. The CDR3 is CASSLRSGRAGEQFF. The CDR3 DNA sequence: TGTGCCAGCAGTTTACGTAGCGGGAGGGCGGGAGAGCAGTTCTTC.

The V call is TRBV7-9, the J call TRBJ2-1; 8 bases align to TRBD2. The CDR3 runs to 15 residues. Germline V gene data show CDR1 as SEHNR and CDR2 as FQNEAQ (reference sequence). The trim removed 6 bases at V and 5 bases at J, leaving 9 bases unmatched. CDR3 protein: CASRPSGSGHNEQFF. The CDR3 nucleotides read TGTGCCAGCAGACCGAGCGGGAGCGGCCACAATGAGCAGTTCTTC.

This clonotype was seen many times. The CDR3 region has the DNA TGTGCCAGCAGACAAACCGGGACTGCTCCACCGGGGGAGCTGTTTTTT. It yields the protein CASRQTGTAPPGELFF. The chain uses TRBV12-3 or TRBV12-4 and TRBJ2-2; D might be TRBD2 (6 bases). The CDR3 is made up of 16 amino acids. V was pared by 6 bases and J by 8 bases, with 22 bases between.

This clonotype was found many times. The chain employs TRBV4-2 and TRBJ2-1; the D gene is possibly TRBD2 (6 bases). Germline lookup yields CDR1 LGHNA and CDR2 YNFKEQ. CDR3 size: 17 residues. Trimming took off 1 base at V and 0 bases at J, with 13 bases between the two ends. Here the CDR3 reads CASSQVSAGSSYNEQFF. In DNA, the CDR3 is TGTGCCAGCAGCCAAGTCAGCGCCGGGAGCTCCTACAATGAGCAGTTCTTC.

This chain joins TRBV9 and TRBJ2-1, with D perhaps assigned TRBD1 or TRBD2 (6 bases each). Trimming took 0 bases from V and 8 from J, leaving 15 bases between them. The germline CDR1 and CDR2 sequences are SGDLS and YYNGEE. The CDR3 runs 15 residues. The CDR3 sequence: CASSVEGGGGYEQFF. The CDR3, as DNA: TGTGCCAGCAGCGTAGAGGGGGGTGGGGGTTATGAGCAGTTCTTC.

Only a few counts were recorded for this clonotype. V gene TRBV6-2 or TRBV6-3 combines with J gene TRBJ2-1, with D possibly matching TRBD2 (6 bases). There are 17 residues in the CDR3. Germline assignment: CDR1 MNHEY and CDR2 SVGEGT. The ends were cut back, 5 bases at V and 1 base at J, with 18 bases in the middle. The CDR3 coding sequence is TGTGCCAGCAGTACGGGAACAGCGGGTCTATCCTACAATGAGCAGTTCTTC. It encodes CASSTGTAGLSYNEQFF.

This clonotype has a handful of counts. The rearrangement uses TRBV6-5 and TRBJ2-2; TRBD1 agrees at 9 bases. Germline assignment: CDR1 MNHEY and CDR2 SVGAGI. CDR3 length: 17 amino acids. Trimming took 0 bases from V and 0 from J; bases not matched to a gene: 2. The CDR3 loop reads CASSYSWTGANTGELFF. In DNA, the CDR3 is TGTGCCAGCAGTTACTCCTGGACAGGGGCGAACACCGGGGAGCTGTTTTTT.

The rearrangement joins TRBV25-1 to TRBJ2-7; 13 bases match TRBD2. Per the germline V gene, CDR1 is MGHDK and CDR2 is SYGVNS. There are 20 residues in the CDR3. The V and J ends lost 6 bases and 0 bases, in that order; junction bases with no gene match: 17. This CDR3 reads CASSPTQGQGTSGTSYEQYF. CDR3 in DNA: TGTGCCAGCAGCCCAACTCAGGGACAAGGGACTAGCGGGACCTCCTACGAGCAGTACTTC.

This chain connects TRBV5-1 to TRBJ2-5; 8 bases align to TRBD1. The germline gives CDR1 SGHRS, CDR2 YFSETQ. Trimming removed 4 bases from V and 4 bases from J; junction bases left unmatched: 3. The length of the CDR3 is 13 residues. The chain's CDR3 is CASSPDRAETQYF. The CDR3 bases are TGCGCCAGCAGCCCGGACAGGGCAGAGACCCAGTACTTC. The variable domain in full, completed from reference TRBV5-1 and TRBJ2-5, reads KAGVTQTPRYLIKTRGQQVTLSCSPISGHRSVSWYQQTPGQGLQFLFEYFSETQRNKGNFPGRFSGRQFSNSRSEMNVSTLELGDSALYLCASSPDRAETQYFGPGTRLLVL.

The J gene is TRBJ2-7, the V gene TRBV20-1; no clear D gene. Trimming took off 0 bases at V and 0 bases at J, with 12 bases between the two ends. The CDR3 extends over 15 amino acids. CDR1 and CDR2 (germline): DFQATT, SNEGSKA (reference sequence). The DNA of the CDR3 is TGCAGTGCTAGAGATGTGCCATTGCCCTCCTACGAGCAGTACTTC. Translation: CSARDVPLPSYEQYF.

The chain employs TRBV5-1 and TRBJ2-5, with D possibly being TRBD2 (6 bases). Germline-derived CDR1 and CDR2 are SGHRS and YFSETQ. Trimming removed 4 bases at V and 2 bases at J, with 15 bases between. The CDR3 has 15 residues. The CDR3 spells CASSAGGWRQETQYF. Here the CDR3 DNA reads TGCGCCAGCAGCGCCGGAGGGTGGCGGCAAGAGACCCAGTACTTC.

This chain connects TRBV24-1 to TRBJ2-1; TRBD2 agrees at 7 bases. V was clipped by 4 bases and J by 6 bases; unmatched bases: 23. Germline V gives CDR1 KGHDR, CDR2 SFDVKD. The CDR3 covers 20 residues. This chain's CDR3 is CATSDQQQDPSGREFNEQFF. CDR3 DNA: TGTGCCACCAGTGACCAGCAACAGGACCCCTCGGGGCGGGAGTTCAATGAGCAGTTCTTC.

The chain couples TRBV7-2 to TRBJ2-5; D is uncertain. This CDR3 is built from 14 residues. V was cut by 2 bases and J by 6 bases, with 13 bases left in between. Germline V gene lookup returns CDR1 SGHTA and CDR2 FQGNSA. CDR3 coding DNA: TGTGCCAGCAGCTTATCCGACGGGCCGAAGACCCAGTACTTC. Its translation is CASSLSDGPKTQYF.

This clonotype was seen only a few times. The rearrangement links TRBV5-1 to TRBJ2-7, with 14 nucleotides matching TRBD2. V shed 4 bases, J shed 2 bases, and the junction held 5 bases outside the gene matches. Germline assignment: CDR1 SGHRS and CDR2 YFSETQ. This CDR3 region has 16 residues. This chain's CDR3 is CASSPGLAGVTYEQYF. The DNA for the CDR3 is TGCGCCAGCAGCCCGGGACTAGCGGGAGTAACCTACGAGCAGTACTTC.

This clonotype showed up just a few times. J is TRBJ2-3 and V is TRBV1; the table's D call TRBD2 went unverified against the DNA. TRBV1 is a pseudogene locus. CDR3 length: 16 residues. This chain's CDR3 is CTSSQETSGPTDTQYF. DNA for the CDR3: TGCACCAGCAGCCAAGAGACTAGCGGGCCTACAGATACGCAGTATTTT.

V and J are TRBV5-1 and TRBJ2-7; D unresolved. V lost 0 bases and J lost 2, with 15 bases in between. The CDR3 spans 16 residues. CDR1 and CDR2 (germline): SGHRS, YFSETQ. The DNA for the CDR3 is TGCGCCAGCAGCTTGGATTCAGAGACTTTCACCTACGAGCAGTACTTC. It is translated as CASSLDSETFTYEQYF.

The CDR3 sequence: CASRGVPMNTEAFF. CDR3 coding DNA: TGCGCCAGCAGAGGGGTCCCTATGAACACTGAAGCTTTCTTT. V and J are TRBV10-2 and TRBJ1-1; D might be TRBD1 (5 bases). This CDR3 has 14 amino acids. V dropped 6 bases and J dropped 0 bases, with 11 bases sitting between them. Germline CDR1 is WSHSY and CDR2 is SAAADI.

The gene calls are TRBV5-6 and TRBJ2-7, with 7 bases matching TRBD1. The J segment lost 0 bases and the V segment lost 4 bases, leaving 10 bases of the junction unmatched. The CDR3 is 16 amino acids. The V gene's germline CDR1 is SGHDT and CDR2 YYEEEE. CDR3 sequence: CASSPRTGRSSYEQYF. The CDR3 coding sequence is TGTGCCAGCAGCCCGAGGACAGGCCGAAGCTCCTACGAGCAGTACTTC.

This clonotype was counted a few times. V is TRBV3-1 and J is TRBJ1-2; no clear D gene. From germline, CDR1 is LGHDT and CDR2 YNNKEL (reference sequence). This CDR3 contains 13 residues. V dropped 4 bases and J dropped 1 base, with 7 bases sitting between them. The CDR3 here is CASSRPNNYGYTF. The CDR3 coding sequence is TGTGCCAGCAGCCGTCCTAATAACTATGGCTACACCTTC.

On this clonotype itself: This CDR3 is missing its conserved last phenylalanine or tryptophan, likely due to a read error. The genes are TRBV7-3 and TRBJ2-3; D remains unclear. V was clipped by 3 bases and J by 8 bases, with 9 bases between them. This CDR3 is 12 amino acids long. Germline lookup yields CDR1 SGHTA and CDR2 FQGTGA. CDR3 residues: CASSFSSLTQYS. Written as DNA, the CDR3 is TGTGCCAGCAGCTTCTCTAGTCTTACGCAGTATTCT.

This chain links TRBV5-1 with TRBJ2-1, with 7 bases identical to TRBD2. The J segment lost 4 bases and the V segment lost 2 bases, leaving 3 bases of the junction unmatched. The germline CDR1 and CDR2 sequences are SGHRS and YFSETQ. The CDR3 length is 14 residues. This chain's CDR3 is CASSFGTTYNEQFF. In DNA, the CDR3 is TGCGCCAGCAGCTTTGGGACTACGTACAATGAGCAGTTCTTC.

The V and J genes are TRBV20-1 and TRBJ2-3; D remains unclear. This CDR3 contains 12 residues. V lost 6 bases to trimming and J lost 3 bases, with 10 bases between them. Germline V gene sequence: CDR1 DFQATT, CDR2 SNEGSKA (reference sequence). The CDR3 nucleotides read TGCAGTGCCTTCGACCCTACAGATACGCAGTATTTT. Protein: CSAFDPTDTQYF.

The chain employs TRBV20-1 and TRBJ2-7; TRBD2 is a possible D gene (7 bases). The CDR3 sequence is 14 residues long. Looked up from germline, CDR1 is DFQATT and CDR2 is SNEGSKA (reference sequence). V lost 6 bases to trimming and J lost 0 bases, with 15 bases between them. CDR3 in DNA: TGCAGTGCCCAGAAGGGGGGGAGCTCCTACGAGCAGTACTTC. Protein sequence: CSAQKGGSSYEQYF.

This clonotype was detected a few times. The V and J genes are TRBV4-2 and TRBJ2-7; 7 bases are a match to TRBD2. CDR1 and CDR2 (germline): LGHNA, YNFKEQ. The V segment lost 0 bases and the J segment 6 bases; nucleotides outside the gene matches: 5. This CDR3 region has 14 residues. The CDR3 spells CASSQDHTGGEQYF. The DNA for the CDR3 is TGTGCCAGCAGCCAAGATCATACGGGAGGCGAGCAGTACTTC.